Each of the 20 T cell receptor beta chains below was sequenced from the same sample in a study of blood T cell repertoires in COVID-19. The assay was immunoSEQ multiplex PCR, and TCRdb's table has in-frame clones only and misses some. The repertoire holds 140,000 to 150,000 clones, with over 70% as singletons. Sequencing input: peripheral blood. The receptors derive from a woman aged 60 to 75 with acute or convalescent COVID-19.

This clone appeared a few times. The CDR3 DNA is TGTGCCTGGACCAGGGTCGGCGAGCAGTACTTC. Protein product: CAWTRVGEQYF. The chain links TRBV30 to TRBJ2-7, with D perhaps TRBD1 (5 bases). Trimming shortened V by 4 bases and J by 6 bases, and 10 bases separated the two germline ends. CDR3 length equals 11 residues. Per germline, CDR1 GTSNPN and CDR2 SVGIG (reference sequence).

V usage is TRBV5-1 and J usage is TRBJ2-2; 9 bases line up with TRBD1. The CDR3 spans 15 residues. Germline V gene lookup returns CDR1 SGHRS and CDR2 YFSETQ. J was trimmed by 5 bases and V by 2 bases; bases with no gene match: 4. Here the CDR3 reads CASSFGDRATGELFF. The CDR3 bases are TGCGCCAGCAGCTTCGGGGACAGGGCAACCGGGGAGCTGTTTTTT.

This clone was seen once. The chain combines TRBV6-1 with TRBJ1-5; D ambiguous. This CDR3 is 13 amino acids long. CDR1 and CDR2 from the germline V gene are MNHNS and SASEGT. Trimming took off 2 bases at V and 3 bases at J, with 5 bases between the two ends. The CDR3 DNA reads as TGTGCCAGCAGTGAAAGAGTCAATCAGCCCCAGCATTTT. Amino acid sequence: CASSERVNQPQHF.

The chain links TRBV29-1 to TRBJ1-1, with 7 bases lining up with TRBD1. In germline, CDR1 is SQVTM, CDR2 ANQGSEA. The CDR3 extends over 15 amino acids. The ends lost 7 bases at V and 1 base at J; junction bases unmatched: 12. The CDR3 DNA reads TGCAGCGCCTCTAGGACAGGCTACTCGAACACTGAAGCTTTCTTT. Protein sequence: CSASRTGYSNTEAFF.

A single count supports this clone. The chain joins TRBV6-1 to TRBJ2-4; maybe TRBD1 (5 bases). V lost 0 bases and J 1 base, leaving 10 bases between the germline ends. The length of the CDR3 is 16 residues. Germline CDR1 reads MNHNS; CDR2 reads SASEGT. The CDR3 spells CASSEAVRAAKNIQYF. As DNA, the CDR3 is TGTGCCAGCAGTGAAGCGGTCAGGGCGGCCAAAAACATTCAGTACTTC.

The V gene is TRBV30, the J gene TRBJ2-7; the match to TRBD2 covers 9 bases. With 2 bases clipped from V and 2 bases from J, the junction kept 13 bases outside the gene matches. The V gene's germline CDR1 is GTSNPN and CDR2 SVGIG (reference sequence). This CDR3 comprises 17 residues. CDR3 region: CAWSPSSGGRWTYEQYF. CDR3 bases: TGTGCCTGGAGTCCATCAAGCGGGGGGAGATGGACCTACGAGCAGTACTTC.

The V gene is TRBV5-1, the J gene TRBJ1-1, with D unresolved. Trimming shortened V by 4 bases and J by 10 bases, and 17 bases separated the two germline ends. The CDR3 length is 13 residues. CDR1 SGHRS and CDR2 YFSETQ come from the germline V gene. The CDR3 spells CASSLSSLRGAFF. CDR3 bases: TGCGCCAGCAGCCTAAGTTCCCTCCGAGGAGCTTTCTTT.

The chain combines TRBV2 with TRBJ2-1; D gene ambiguous. V was cut by 4 bases and J by 7 bases, with 17 bases left in between. From germline, CDR1 is SNHLY and CDR2 FYNNEI. The CDR3 consists of 15 residues. The CDR3 reads CASSVPFGVRNEQFF. The CDR3 region has the DNA TGTGCCAGCAGTGTACCATTTGGTGTGAGAAATGAGCAGTTCTTC. Drawing the rest from reference TRBV2 and TRBJ2-1, the complete variable domain is EPEVTQTPSHQVTQMGQEVILRCVPISNHLYFYWYRQILGQKVEFLVSFYNNEISEKSEIFDDQFSVERPDGSNFTLKIRSTKLEDSAMYFCASSVPFGVRNEQFFGPGTRLTVL.

J is TRBJ2-7 and V is TRBV9; 14 bases match TRBD2. The germline CDR1 and CDR2 sequences are SGDLS and YYNGEE. J was trimmed by 9 bases and V by 2 bases; bases with no gene match: 7. The CDR3 is 15 amino acids. The CDR3 nucleotides read TGTGCCAGCAGCGTTCCGGGACTAGCGGGAGAAAGGCAGTACTTC. Encoded protein: CASSVPGLAGERQYF.

The chain joins TRBV6-6 to TRBJ2-2; D is ambiguous. Trimming stripped 2 bases from V and 0 bases from J, with 7 bases between. CDR1 and CDR2 from the germline V gene are MNHNY and SVGAGI (reference sequence). The CDR3 has 15 amino acids. The CDR3 coding sequence is TGTGCCAGCAGTTACCTTTCGGCGAACACCGGGGAGCTGTTTTTT. This encodes CASSYLSANTGELFF.

The V call is TRBV11-2, the J call TRBJ2-5; 14 positions agree with TRBD2. This CDR3 contains 18 residues. Germline V gives CDR1 SGHAT, CDR2 FQNNGV. V lost 4 bases to trimming and J lost 9 bases; unmatched junction nucleotides: 16. The CDR3 nucleotides are TGTGCCAGCAGCTCTCCGGTGGGACTAGCGGGAGTGGGGTTTGCCCAGTACTTC. The encoded protein is CASSSPVGLAGVGFAQYF.

This rearrangement joins TRBV7-3 to TRBJ2-1; the match to TRBD2 covers 7 bases. V trimming: 8 bases; J trimming: 8 bases; junction bases outside the gene matches: 9. CDR1 SGHTA and CDR2 FQGTGA come from the germline V gene. The CDR3 sequence is 13 residues long. In DNA form, the CDR3 reads TGTGCCAGCGGGAGGGGTGTGGACTATGAGCAGTTCTTC. Amino acid sequence: CASGRGVDYEQFF.

Written as DNA, the CDR3 is TGTGCCATCAGTGGAAGGCGGGACCTCTACAATGAGCAGTTCTTC. Residues: CAISGRRDLYNEQFF. The chain combines TRBV10-3 with TRBJ2-1; TRBD2 might be the D (6 bases). The germline CDR1 and CDR2 sequences are ENHRY and SYGVKD. The CDR3 extends over 15 amino acids. V was shortened by 4 bases and J by 3 bases, with 13 bases between the two germline ends.

This chain uses TRBV3-1 (or the pseudogene TRBV3-2) with TRBJ1-4; TRBD1 agrees at 9 bases. J lost 14 bases, V lost 4 bases, and 8 bases had no gene match. Germline CDR1 reads LGHDT; CDR2 reads YNNKEL (reference sequence). The CDR3 loop spans 13 amino acids. The CDR3 DNA is TGTGCCAGCAGCCCGAACACAGGGGGCTGGCTGTTTTTT. Its translation is CASSPNTGGWLFF.

This chain links TRBV6-5 with TRBJ2-2; the D is unclear. CDR1 is MNHEY, CDR2 SVGAGI, per germline. The CDR3 contains 15 residues. Trimming stripped 8 bases from V and 1 base from J, with 14 bases between. CDR3 residues: CASSGGSRNTGELFF. The CDR3 DNA follows: TGTGCCAGCTCTGGCGGAAGTCGGAACACCGGGGAGCTGTTTTTT.

The chain employs TRBV6-2 or TRBV6-3 and TRBJ1-5; 8 positions agree with TRBD1. Trimming cost V 2 bases and J 2 bases; bases outside gene matches: 2. CDR1 MNHEY and CDR2 SVGEGT come from the germline V gene. The CDR3 extends over 15 amino acids. CDR3 nucleotide sequence: TGTGCCAGCAGTTACGTACAGGGGGGCAATCAGCCCCAGCATTTT. This translates into CASSYVQGGNQPQHF.

This chain joins TRBV5-1 and TRBJ2-1; D perhaps matches TRBD2 (6 bases). V was clipped by 0 bases and J by 9 bases, with 16 bases between them. Germline loops: CDR1 SGHRS, CDR2 YFSETQ. CDR3 size: 15 residues. The CDR3 nucleotides read TGCGCCAGCAGCTTGGGGGAGGCCAGGGCCGGTGAGCAGTTCTTC. Amino acids: CASSLGEARAGEQFF.

The chain couples TRBV27 to TRBJ1-4; 7 nucleotides line up with TRBD1. CDR1 is MNHEY, CDR2 SMNVEV, per germline (reference sequence). This CDR3 is 13 amino acids long. Trimming at V came to 3 bases and at J to 12 bases, leaving 7 bases not matched to a gene. CDR3 amino acids: CASSFVRDRELFF. The CDR3 region has the DNA TGTGCCAGCAGTTTCGTCCGGGACAGAGAACTGTTTTTT.

The chain joins TRBV20-1 to TRBJ1-4, with D uncertain. Deletions cut 2 bases from V and 6 bases from J, with 4 bases between. The germline V gene has CDR1 DFQATT and CDR2 SNEGSKA (reference sequence). This CDR3 spans 11 amino acids. The CDR3 DNA is TGCAGTGCTAGAATCTATGAAAAACTGTTTTTT. Protein sequence: CSARIYEKLFF.

V usage is TRBV7-9 and J usage is TRBJ2-7; 8 bases are a match to TRBD2. The germline gives CDR1 SEHNR, CDR2 FQNEAQ (reference sequence). The CDR3 runs to 15 residues. V lost 2 bases, J lost 4 bases, and 7 bases stayed unmatched. CDR3 loop: CASSLQSGLAYEQYF. The CDR3, as DNA: TGTGCCAGCAGCTTACAAAGTGGACTAGCTTACGAGCAGTACTTC. Full variable domain (outside the CDR3, taken from reference TRBV7-9 and TRBJ2-7): DTGVSQNPRHKITKRGQNVTFRCDPISEHNRLYWYRQTLGQGPEFLTYFQNEAQLEKSRLLSDRFSAERPKGSFSTLEIQRTEQGDSAMYLCASSLQSGLAYEQYFGPGTRLTVT.